This T cell receptor (beta chain) came from a study of cytomegalovirus exposure and HLA in healthy donors. Germline V gene lookup returns CDR1 SGHDT and CDR2 YYEEEE. This CDR3 has 14 residues. V dropped 4 bases and J dropped 4 bases, with 12 bases sitting between them. Both 60 Vbeta primers and 13 Jbeta primers went into the PCR. TCRdb's copy holds only in-frame clones and misses some; the assay was immunoSEQ multiplex PCR. The data contain more than 85,000 clones, around 80% of them singletons. This clone was found a few times. Antigen specificity is unknown. Findings and caveats of the study: Reports indicated that the classifier achieved high specificity and sensitivity in diagnosing cytomegalovirus status. Cytomegalovirus association was listed for 150 or so TCR beta chains.

This clonotype was obtained from a female donor in good health and CMV-seropositive. The genes are TRBV5-6 and TRBJ1-3, with TRBD1 as a possible D gene (6 bases). What was sequenced was PBMCs. For the CDR3, the DNA is TGTGCCAGCAGCGAAAGCACAGGGGGAAACACCATATATTTT. This codes for CASSESTGGNTIYF.